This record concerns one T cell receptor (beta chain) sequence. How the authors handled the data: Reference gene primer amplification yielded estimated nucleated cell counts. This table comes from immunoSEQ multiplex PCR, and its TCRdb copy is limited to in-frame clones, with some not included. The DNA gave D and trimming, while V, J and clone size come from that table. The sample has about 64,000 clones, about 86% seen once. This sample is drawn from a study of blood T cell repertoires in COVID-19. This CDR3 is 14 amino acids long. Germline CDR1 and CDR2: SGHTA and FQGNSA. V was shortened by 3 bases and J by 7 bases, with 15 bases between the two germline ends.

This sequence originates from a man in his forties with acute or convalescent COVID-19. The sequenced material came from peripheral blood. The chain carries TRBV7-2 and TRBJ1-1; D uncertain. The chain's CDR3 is CASSLRVGWNEAFF. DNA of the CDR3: TGTGCCAGCAGCTTGCGGGTAGGGTGGAATGAAGCTTTCTTT.